Here is one T cell receptor (beta chain) with its context. Its antigen target is currently unknown. No base quality values were provided; no much bigger clone lies one nucleotide off. The data were obtained in a study of blood T cell repertoires in COVID-19 (dated by TCRdb to about 2020). Study-level background: Samples from collaborators originated in the United States, Italy and Spain and spanned both the acute and convalescent phases of COVID-19. The material from the prospective study consisted of cDNA or gDNA derived from T cells, B-cell-depleted T cells, or PBMCs. Subjects who had been exposed to COVID-19, were actively infected with it, or had recovered from it provided the deeply sampled blood TCRbeta repertoires that made up the dataset. The repertoires were released in a freely available public database meant as a resource for research on the immune response to SARS-CoV-2. The samples were drawn from the first 160 participants of the ongoing ImmuneRACE study and from 950 to 1,500 subjects provided by 6 global collaborators. Nearly every sample came with metadata listing a de-identified subject ID, COVID-19 status, age in years and sex. HLA class I and class II types, where available, came from metadata supplied by the sample provider rather than from assay-based typing. What the research found in general, with its limitations: Clinical and demographic metadata were provided uncurated, with the amount varying by source and participant.

The collaborating institutions used their own protocols to collect whole blood in K2EDTA tubes. For TCRbeta analysis, collaborators shipped samples as frozen whole blood, isolated PBMCs, or DNA extracted from either of those sample types. V drops 7 bases and J drops 11 bases, leaving 23 bases in between. Via the germline V gene, CDR1 is MNHEY and CDR2 SVGAGI. The CDR3 runs 14 amino acids, cysteine and phenylalanine included. Left in the record is the CDR3 DNA by itself, 42 bases read in frame from the first base. The immunoSEQ Assay, a bias-controlled multiplex PCR, was used to amplify TCRbeta CDR3 regions from genomic DNA. Processing in the source paper ran as follows. The number of nucleated cells in each sample was estimated by amplification of reference gene primers within the assay. To quantify the absolute abundance of each unique TCRbeta CDR3 rearrangement, sequence reads were collapsed and filtered. Productive Simpson clonality was computed per sample as the square root of Simpson's diversity index over productive rearrangements. TCRdb provides this immuneACCESS table in a form limited to in-frame rearrangements. Some clones are lacking; in checked studies, under half of them reflect an unresolved V gene, and why the rest are absent is not known. V and J calls and clone size are given by that table; D and trimming were obtained from the DNA. This sample gives 150,000 or so clones in total; 80% to 90% of them show up just once. 2% to 3% of the sample belongs to the ten largest clones.

This sequence originates from a woman between 65 and 79 years old with acute or convalescent COVID-19. The sample comprised peripheral blood. This chain joins TRBV6-5 to TRBJ1-1, with the D gene call left open. CDR3 loop: CASKDYVGFSWAFF. The DNA is as follows: TGTGCCAGCAAGGATTACGTCGGGTTTAGTTGGGCTTTCTTT.